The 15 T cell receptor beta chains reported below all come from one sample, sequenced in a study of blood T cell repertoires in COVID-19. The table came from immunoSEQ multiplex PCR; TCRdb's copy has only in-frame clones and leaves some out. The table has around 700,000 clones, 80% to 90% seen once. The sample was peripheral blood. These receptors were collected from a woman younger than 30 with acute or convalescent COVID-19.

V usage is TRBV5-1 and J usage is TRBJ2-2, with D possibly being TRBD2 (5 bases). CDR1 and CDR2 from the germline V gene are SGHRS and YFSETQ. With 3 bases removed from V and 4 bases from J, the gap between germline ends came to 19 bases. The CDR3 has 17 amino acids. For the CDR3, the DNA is TGCGCCAGCAGCTCCCTAACTGGTCCTCGGGGCACCGGGGAGCTGTTTTTT. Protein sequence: CASSSLTGPRGTGELFF.

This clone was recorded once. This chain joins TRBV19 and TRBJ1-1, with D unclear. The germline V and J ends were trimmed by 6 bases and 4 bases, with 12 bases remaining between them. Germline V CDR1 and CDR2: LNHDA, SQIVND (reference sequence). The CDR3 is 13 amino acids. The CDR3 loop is CASSSNRGTEAFF. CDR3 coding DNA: TGTGCCAGTAGCTCTAATCGAGGCACTGAAGCTTTCTTT.

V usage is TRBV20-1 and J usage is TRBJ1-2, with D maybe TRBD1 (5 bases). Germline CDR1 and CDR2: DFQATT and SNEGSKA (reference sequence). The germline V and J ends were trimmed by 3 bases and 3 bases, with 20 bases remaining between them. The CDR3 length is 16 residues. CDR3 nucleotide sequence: TGCAGTGCTAGTCCCCCCCTGGATCGGGGGGACTATGGCTACACCTTC. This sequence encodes CSASPPLDRGDYGYTF.

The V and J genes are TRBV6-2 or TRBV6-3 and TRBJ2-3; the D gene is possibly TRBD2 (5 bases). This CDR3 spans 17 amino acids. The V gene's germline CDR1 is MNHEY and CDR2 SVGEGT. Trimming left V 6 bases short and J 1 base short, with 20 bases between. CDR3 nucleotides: TGTGCCAGCAGCCCTTTTGGACGGCACGGGGGCACAGATACGCAGTATTTT. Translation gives CASSPFGRHGGTDTQYF.

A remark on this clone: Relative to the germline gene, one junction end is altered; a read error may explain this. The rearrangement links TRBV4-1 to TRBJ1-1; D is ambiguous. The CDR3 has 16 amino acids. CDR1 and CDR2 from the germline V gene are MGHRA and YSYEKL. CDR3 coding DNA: TGCGCCAGCAGCCACTTGGGCAGTTCCAAGAACCCTGAAGCTTTCTTT. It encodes CASSHLGSSKNPEAFF.

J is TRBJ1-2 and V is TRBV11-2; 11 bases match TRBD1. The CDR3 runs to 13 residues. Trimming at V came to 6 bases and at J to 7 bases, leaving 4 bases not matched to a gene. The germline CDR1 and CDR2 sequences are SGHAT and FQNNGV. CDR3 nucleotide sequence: TGTGCCAGCAGTACCGGGACAGGGGGTGGCTACACCTTC. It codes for CASSTGTGGGYTF.

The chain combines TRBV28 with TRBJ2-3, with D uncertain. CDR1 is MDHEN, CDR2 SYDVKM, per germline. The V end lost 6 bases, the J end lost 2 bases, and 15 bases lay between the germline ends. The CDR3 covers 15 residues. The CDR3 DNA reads TGTGCCAGCAGCAACCCATCCCAGAACACAGATACGCAGTATTTT. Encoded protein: CASSNPSQNTDTQYF.

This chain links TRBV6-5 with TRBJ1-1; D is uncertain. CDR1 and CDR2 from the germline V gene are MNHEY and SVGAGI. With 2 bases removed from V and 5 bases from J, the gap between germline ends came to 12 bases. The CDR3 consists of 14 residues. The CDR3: CASSYLPGDTEAFF. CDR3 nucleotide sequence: TGTGCCAGCAGTTACCTACCCGGGGATACTGAAGCTTTCTTT.

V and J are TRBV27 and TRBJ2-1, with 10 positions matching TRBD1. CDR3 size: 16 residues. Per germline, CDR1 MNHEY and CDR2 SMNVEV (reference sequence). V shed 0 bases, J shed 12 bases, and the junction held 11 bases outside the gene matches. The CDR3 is CASSLSRTGGGFGQFF. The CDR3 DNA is TGTGCCAGCAGTTTATCACGGACAGGGGGTGGGTTTGGGCAGTTCTTC.

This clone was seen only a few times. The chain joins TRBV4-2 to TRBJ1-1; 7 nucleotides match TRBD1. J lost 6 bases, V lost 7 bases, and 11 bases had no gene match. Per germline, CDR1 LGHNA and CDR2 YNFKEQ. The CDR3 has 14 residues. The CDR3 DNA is TGTGCCAGCAACACAGGGGCTGAGCTCCCTGAAGCTTTCTTT. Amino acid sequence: CASNTGAELPEAFF.

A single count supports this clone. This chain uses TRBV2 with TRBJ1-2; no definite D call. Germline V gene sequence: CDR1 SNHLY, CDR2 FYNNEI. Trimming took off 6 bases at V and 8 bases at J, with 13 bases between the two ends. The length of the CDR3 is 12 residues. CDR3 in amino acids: CASRVTARGYTF. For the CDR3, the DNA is TGTGCCAGCAGGGTCACAGCTCGGGGCTACACCTTC. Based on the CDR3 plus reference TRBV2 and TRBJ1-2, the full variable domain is EPEVTQTPSHQVTQMGQEVILRCVPISNHLYFYWYRQILGQKVEFLVSFYNNEISEKSEIFDDQFSVERPDGSNFTLKIRSTKLEDSAMYFCASRVTARGYTFGSGTRLTVV.

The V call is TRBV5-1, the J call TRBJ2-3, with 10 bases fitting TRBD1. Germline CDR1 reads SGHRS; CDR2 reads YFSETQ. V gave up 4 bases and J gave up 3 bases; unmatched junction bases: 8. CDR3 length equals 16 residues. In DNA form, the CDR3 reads TGCGCCAGCAGCCGGGGAGGACAGGGGGGAACAGATACGCAGTATTTT. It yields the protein CASSRGGQGGTDTQYF.

The CDR3 DNA is TGTGCCAGCAGCCCAAGGGCCGTGAGCGGGGGCCCAGATACGCAGTATTTT. Translation gives CASSPRAVSGGPDTQYF. This chain joins TRBV7-2 and TRBJ2-3; TRBD2 matches 8 bases. The CDR3 contains 17 residues. V shed 5 bases, J shed 4 bases, and the junction held 14 bases outside the gene matches. Looked up from germline, CDR1 is SGHTA and CDR2 is FQGNSA.

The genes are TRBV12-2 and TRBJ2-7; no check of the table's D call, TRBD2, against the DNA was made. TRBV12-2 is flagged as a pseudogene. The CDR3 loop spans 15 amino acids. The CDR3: CASRWETDRTYEQYF. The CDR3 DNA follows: TGTGCAAGTCGCTGGGAGACGGACCGTACCTACGAGCAGTACTTC.

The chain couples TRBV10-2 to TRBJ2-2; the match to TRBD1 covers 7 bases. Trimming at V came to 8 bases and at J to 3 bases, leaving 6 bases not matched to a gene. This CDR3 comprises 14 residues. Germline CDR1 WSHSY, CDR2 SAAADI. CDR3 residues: CASRAQGDTGELFF. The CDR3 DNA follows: TGCGCCAGCCGGGCCCAGGGGGACACCGGGGAGCTGTTTTTT.